This TCR beta chain is from a study of beta chain features in type 1 diabetes. Regarding the study as a whole: Shorter TCRB CDR3s, moderately but significantly so, marked every one of the four CD4+ subsets in Type 1 diabetes patients.

The authors reverse transcribed all of the isolated RNA, so sequencing captured expressed TCRB transcripts. Repertoires were generated with immunoSEQ multiplex PCR, while TCRdb's copy carries only in-frame clones and drops some. The sample consists of a few hundred thousand clones, around 10% of them appearing once. Germline loops: CDR1 LGHNA, CDR2 YSLEER. Deletions cut 2 bases from V and 1 base from J, with 11 bases between. The CDR3 runs 15 residues. Purities over 95% were achieved in all sorted populations. Remarks on this clone: No antigen is known for it.

The sequence was obtained from a man aged 25 to 45 with type 1 diabetes. The sample comprised central memory CD4+ T cells from blood. The chain employs TRBV4-3 and TRBJ1-1; D perhaps matches TRBD1 (6 bases). The CDR3, as DNA: TGCGCCAGCAGCCAACAGGGGATGACGAACACTGAAGCTTTCTTT. Translating gives CASSQQGMTNTEAFF.